The 9 T cell receptor beta chains listed next were all sequenced from one sample in a study of blood T cell repertoires in COVID-19 (dated by TCRdb to 2018 to 2020). Library generation was performed with the immunoSEQ multiplex PCR assay. Drawn from immuneACCESS, this table holds only the in-frame rearrangements with V and J called that TCRdb kept. Clones are partly lost; checked studies trace under half to an unresolved V gene and leave the rest unexplained. This sample comprises tens of thousands of clones, about 80% of them detected only once. Less than 20% of the sample comes from the top ten. The sequenced sample was peripheral blood. All receptors derive from a woman of 80 years or more with acute or convalescent COVID-19.

CDR3 loop: CASSSPGTGLTSTDTQYF. In nucleotides, the CDR3 is TGTGCCAGCAGCTCGCCCGGGACAGGGTTAACTAGCACAGATACGCAGTATTTT. The chain is built from TRBV7-9 and TRBJ2-3; 9 nucleotides align to TRBD1. Germline assignment: CDR1 SEHNR and CDR2 FQNEAQ (reference sequence). The V segment lost 4 bases and the J segment 0 bases; nucleotides outside the gene matches: 11. The CDR3 totals 18 residues.

The chain is built from TRBV11-2 and TRBJ1-5; unclear D gene. Germline assignment: CDR1 SGHAT and CDR2 FQNNGV. CDR3 length: 16 residues. V was clipped by 0 bases and J by 6 bases, with 15 bases between them. The CDR3 sequence is CASSLEVALRFQPQHF. In nucleotides, the CDR3 is TGTGCCAGCAGCTTAGAGGTGGCCCTGAGGTTTCAGCCCCAGCATTTT. Drawing the rest from reference TRBV11-2 and TRBJ1-5, the complete variable domain is EAGVAQSPRYKIIEKRQSVAFWCNPISGHATLYWYQQILGQGPKLLIQFQNNGVVDDSQLPKDRFSAERLKGVDSTLKIQPAKLEDSAVYLCASSLEVALRFQPQHFGDGTRLSIL.

The J gene is TRBJ2-5, the V gene TRBV5-1, with 9 nucleotides matching TRBD2. The germline V gene has CDR1 SGHRS and CDR2 YFSETQ. The trim removed 3 bases at V and 5 bases at J, leaving 11 bases unmatched. The CDR3 spans 16 residues. CDR3 coding DNA: TGCGCCAGCAGCTGGGGGCTAGCGGGAAATTTCGAGACCCAGTACTTC. Amino acids: CASSWGLAGNFETQYF.

This chain links TRBV24-1 with TRBJ2-1; TRBD2 aligns across 13 bases. The germline V gene encodes CDR1 KGHDR and CDR2 SFDVKD. Trimming removed 4 bases from V and 8 bases from J; junction bases left unmatched: 7. The CDR3 is made up of 16 amino acids. CDR3 bases: TGTGCCACCAGTGACCCTACTAGCGGGAGGGCCTATGAGCAGTTCTTC. It yields the protein CATSDPTSGRAYEQFF.

The chain is built from TRBV3-1 (or the pseudogene TRBV3-2) and TRBJ1-2; perhaps TRBD1 as D (6 bases). The CDR3 is 14 amino acids. Germline values: CDR1 LGHDT, CDR2 YNNKEL (reference sequence). Trimming took off 0 bases at V and 3 bases at J, with 8 bases between the two ends. CDR3 nucleotides: TGTGCCAGCAGCCAAGACGGGGGGCACTATGGCTACACCTTC. This sequence encodes CASSQDGGHYGYTF.

This chain connects TRBV11-2 to TRBJ2-5, with 7 bases identical to TRBD1. The CDR3 loop spans 15 amino acids. The germline V gene encodes CDR1 SGHAT and CDR2 FQNNGV. Trimming cost V 7 bases and J 0 bases; bases outside gene matches: 8. CDR3 residues: CASTPGQWYQETQYF. CDR3 DNA: TGTGCCAGCACCCCGGGACAGTGGTACCAAGAGACCCAGTACTTC.

The chain has TRBV29-1 and TRBJ1-3; D uncertain. CDR1 SQVTM and CDR2 ANQGSEA come from the germline V gene. Trimming removed 6 bases at V and 0 bases at J, with 6 bases between. The CDR3 consists of 12 residues. The CDR3 sequence: CSVKISGNTIYF. The CDR3 bases are TGCAGCGTCAAAATCTCTGGAAACACCATATATTTT.

This clone was observed once. The rearrangement uses TRBV18 and TRBJ1-1; 9 bases are shared with TRBD1. The CDR3 runs 15 residues. V shed 6 bases, J shed 4 bases, and the junction held 9 bases outside the gene matches. CDR1 is KGHSH and CDR2 is LQKENI in the germline V gene. The CDR3 sequence: CASSPRTGVTTEAFF. CDR3 DNA: TGTGCCAGCTCCCCTAGGACAGGGGTTACCACTGAAGCTTTCTTT.

This clone was detected a few times. The chain recombines TRBV30 with TRBJ1-2, with TRBD1 as a possible D gene (6 bases). The germline V and J ends were trimmed by 0 bases and 7 bases, with 15 bases remaining between them. The CDR3 extends over 14 amino acids. The germline V gene encodes CDR1 GTSNPN and CDR2 SVGIG (reference sequence). CDR3 loop: CAWSVGAGAGGYTF. The CDR3 DNA is TGTGCCTGGAGTGTCGGAGCGGGGGCGGGTGGCTACACCTTC.